The clone carrying this T cell receptor beta chain was counted only a few times. The record originates from a study of Graves' ophthalmopathy and Graves' hyperthyroidism. The authors amplified TCR beta CDR3 regions, and they did so from RNA transcripts for repertoire sequencing. After a first-round RT-PCR with HTBI primers, a second-round multiplex PCR was run. TCRdb processed the multiplex PCR reads anew with MiXCR; each CDR3 protein has one entry. This sample carries 600,000 to 650,000 distinct CDR3 sequences, approximately 22% of them seen once, and the ten largest clones take approximately 7%. V was shortened by 4 bases and J by 5 bases, with 8 bases between the two germline ends. The CDR3 is 12 residues long.

The V call is TRBV12-3 or TRBV12-4, the J call TRBJ2-5, with D perhaps given as TRBD1 or TRBD2 (5 bases each). The sequenced material came from peripheral blood. The source is a woman aged 18-29 years with stable Graves' hyperthyroidism. Some clones in this sample may be carry-over from other donors' samples. The CDR3 sequence: CASSSGPETQYF. CDR3 nucleotide sequence: TGTGCCAGCAGTTCGGGGCCGGAGACCCAGTACTTC.